This T cell receptor (beta chain) was recovered during a study of T cell responses to AZD1222 COVID-19 vaccine (dated by TCRdb to the early 2020s). General notes on the study: TCR sequencing covered 230 or so trial participants: 200 to 210 given two doses of AZD1222 and 26 given two doses of MenACWY control vaccine. Trial participants were enrolled into age subgroups of 18-55, 56-69 and 70-plus years, which contained around 140, 26 and 57 TCR-sequenced participants, respectively.

This sample's time point label indicates: baseline before first vaccination. The treatment or condition label on this specimen signifies: meningococcal conjugate vaccine given as trial control. Samples from vaccinated people were obtained from the UK trials COV001 and COV002, which included a single-blind randomized controlled phase 2/3 trial of AZD1222 (ChAdOx1 nCoV-19) in healthy adults. For TCRbeta chain sequencing, PBMC samples were collected from trial participants at day 0 and at day 28 after the second dose. The CDR3 covers 14 residues, taking in both the cysteine and the phenylalanine. The kept DNA is CDR3 alone, 42 bases in frame from the first base. V gives up 0 bases and J gives up 5 bases, and the segment between their germline ends measures 10 bases. Sequences LNHDA (CDR1) and SQIVND (CDR2) are obtained from the germline V gene (reference sequence). General conclusions and limits of the study: Because no day 14 peak-response samples were available, repertoires were characterized only after the peak T cell response. Only a handful of AZD1222 recipients were SARS-CoV-2 seropositive at baseline, limiting conclusions about previously exposed vaccinees. A significant rise in spike-specific TCR breadth and depth was observed after two AZD1222 doses relative to day 0 and relative to MenACWY recipients. The vaccine-associated CD4 TCRs covered the entire spike protein, and the dominant responses fell in regions 160-218 and 743-854. Most participants were white British and females outnumbered males, and the authors suggested that clonal diversity may have been underestimated. The 56-69-year group was small, and its depth increase did not reach significance, likely because of low power. Epitopes outside the regions mutated in the B.1.351 and B.1.1.7 variants were reportedly recognized by nearly half of the unique spike-specific TCRs.

The CDR3 regions of human TCRbeta chains were analyzed by immunosequencing. The published analysis was carried out like this. TCRs in the repertoires were compared against a reference library of SARS-CoV-2-specific TCRs that had been generated with the MIRA antigen-specificity platform. Breadth was defined as the fraction of unique TCRs that were SARS-CoV-2-associated. Depth was defined as the fraction of total T cells that were SARS-CoV-2-associated. Each spike-specific TCR was assigned to its reactive spike region and to a CD4 or CD8 class using the MIRA data. Log10-transformed breadth and depth values were compared by one-way ANOVA with Sidak's multiple comparisons tests. The table was pulled from immuneACCESS by TCRdb, which kept in-frame rearrangements only. Such tables lose some clones; where checked, under half of the loss comes from unresolved V genes, and the rest has no known cause. V, J and clone size derive from that table, while D and trimming were established from the DNA sequence. The sample includes roughly 200,000 clones, with roughly 91% observed a single time. The ten largest clones take up 0.95% to 1.1% of the sample.

To note about this clone: This receptor's antigen is unknown. Per-base qualities were not stored, and no clone one base away is much larger.

The TCR comes from an adult in good health. The V gene is TRBV19 and the J gene is TRBJ2-5; TRBD1 could be the D gene, as 6 bases match. Specimen: peripheral blood, collected on day 0 of MenACWY control vaccination. The encoded CDR3 is CASSIEGGRETQYF. The DNA is as follows: TGTGCCAGTAGTATAGAAGGGGGAAGGGAGACCCAGTACTTC.